The present TCR beta chain was sequenced within a study of blood T cell repertoires in COVID-19. The wider study: Specimens from acute and convalescent COVID-19 originated in the United States, Italy and Spain. T cells, B-cell-depleted T cells, or PBMCs supplied cDNA or gDNA.

During active infection, Seattle patients enrolled and were then monitored through disease. Profiling relied on immunoSEQ multiplex PCR, and the TCRdb table lists in-frame clones only, not all of them. The sample carries approximately 480,000 clones, roughly 89% recorded once. The CDR3 length is 14 residues. Per germline, CDR1 LNHNV and CDR2 YYDKDF (reference sequence). The trim removed 8 bases at V and 5 bases at J, leaving 4 bases unmatched. This receptor was identified in a man younger than 35 with COVID-19, enrolled during active disease. The sample was peripheral blood. This chain uses TRBV15 with TRBJ2-1; 12 bases are a match to TRBD2. The CDR3 loop reads CATARTSGNNEQFF. CDR3 in DNA: TGTGCCACCGCAAGGACTAGCGGGAACAATGAGCAGTTCTTC.